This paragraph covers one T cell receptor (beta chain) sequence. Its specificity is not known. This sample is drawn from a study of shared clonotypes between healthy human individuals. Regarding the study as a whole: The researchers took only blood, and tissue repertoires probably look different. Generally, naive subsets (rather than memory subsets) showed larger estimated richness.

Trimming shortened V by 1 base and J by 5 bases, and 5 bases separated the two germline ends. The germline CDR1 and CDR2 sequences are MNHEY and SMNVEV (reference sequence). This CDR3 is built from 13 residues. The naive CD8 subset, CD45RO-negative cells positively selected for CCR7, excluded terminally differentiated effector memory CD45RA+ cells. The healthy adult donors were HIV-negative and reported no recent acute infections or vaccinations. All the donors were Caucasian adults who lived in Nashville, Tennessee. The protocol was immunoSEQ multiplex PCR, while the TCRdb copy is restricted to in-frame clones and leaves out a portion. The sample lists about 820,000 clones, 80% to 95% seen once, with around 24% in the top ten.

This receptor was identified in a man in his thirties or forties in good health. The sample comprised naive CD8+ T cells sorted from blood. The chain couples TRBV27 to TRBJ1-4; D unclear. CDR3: CASSLWSNEKLFF. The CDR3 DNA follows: TGTGCCAGCAGTTTATGGTCAAATGAAAAACTGTTTTTT.